Listed here are 23 T cell receptor beta chains from one sample, sequenced in a study of blood T cell repertoires in COVID-19. Method: immunoSEQ multiplex PCR; TCRdb's copy keeps in-frame clones and lacks some. The sample records about 190,000 clones, around nine tenths being singletons. The sequenced material came from peripheral blood. Every receptor here comes from a woman aged 40 to 50 who had recovered from COVID-19.

The rearrangement uses TRBV4-3 and TRBJ2-2, with D possibly being TRBD1 (6 bases). This CDR3 is built from 16 residues. V gave up 2 bases and J gave up 0 bases, with 10 bases separating them. CDR1 and CDR2 from the germline V gene are LGHNA and YSLEER. The CDR3 sequence is CASSQSRTANTGELFF. The CDR3 coding sequence is TGCGCCAGCAGCCAATCGCGGACAGCGAACACCGGGGAGCTGTTTTTT.

The chain uses TRBV5-5 and TRBJ1-5, with D maybe TRBD1 (5 bases). CDR3 length: 16 amino acids. The ends were cut back, 0 bases at V and 7 bases at J, with 17 bases in the middle. The germline CDR1 and CDR2 sequences are SGHKS and YYEKEE (reference sequence). For the CDR3, the DNA is TGTGCCAGCAGCTTGGGGGGTGGGTTCCAGGGCCAGCCCCAGCATTTT. This encodes CASSLGGGFQGQPQHF. The full variable domain, rest sourced from reference TRBV5-5 and TRBJ1-5, is DAGVTQSPTHLIKTRGQQVTLRCSPISGHKSVSWYQQVLGQGPQFIFQYYEKEERGRGNFPDRFSARQFPNYSSELNVNALLLGDSALYLCASSLGGGFQGQPQHFGDGTRLSIL.

V usage is TRBV14 and J usage is TRBJ2-1; no reliable D call. There are 11 residues in the CDR3. Germline loops: CDR1 SGHDN, CDR2 FVKESK. V lost 6 bases to trimming and J lost 4 bases, with 4 bases between them. The CDR3 DNA reads TGTGCCAGCAGACGGTACAATGAGCAGTTCTTC. Amino acids: CASRRYNEQFF.

This clone was counted a few times. This sequence joins TRBV28 and TRBJ1-2; no definite D call. Trimming left V 2 bases short and J 4 bases short, with 5 bases between. The CDR3 runs to 12 residues. Germline CDR1 and CDR2: MDHEN and SYDVKM. The CDR3 nucleotides are TGTGCCAGCAGTTTACAGGTCTATGGCTACACCTTC. Translated, it gives CASSLQVYGYTF.

The chain joins TRBV27 to TRBJ1-2, with a tentative D call TRBD1 (6 bases). Deletions cut 4 bases from V and 4 bases from J, with 16 bases between. Germline assignment: CDR1 MNHEY and CDR2 SMNVEV (reference sequence). This CDR3 contains 15 residues. CDR3 sequence (DNA): TGTGCCAGCAGTTCCCAACAGGGTCCCGGCTATGGCTACACCTTC. This encodes CASSSQQGPGYGYTF.

This clone was seen only a few times. The chain joins TRBV6-2 or TRBV6-3 to TRBJ2-1, with D tentatively TRBD2 (7 bases). From germline, CDR1 is MNHEY and CDR2 SVGEGT. V was pared by 2 bases and J by 2 bases, with 10 bases between. This CDR3 contains 15 residues. The chain's CDR3 is CASSYNGGPYNEQFF. In DNA, the CDR3 is TGTGCCAGCAGTTACAACGGGGGGCCCTACAATGAGCAGTTCTTC.

The rearrangement joins TRBV15 to TRBJ1-2; 9 nucleotides match TRBD1. Germline CDR1 LNHNV, CDR2 YYDKDF (reference sequence). This CDR3 contains 17 residues. The V and J ends lost 5 bases and 5 bases, in that order; junction bases with no gene match: 15. CDR3 in amino acids: CATSLGQGFSVAYGYTF. The CDR3 coding sequence is TGTGCCACCAGCCTAGGACAGGGGTTCTCCGTTGCTTATGGCTACACCTTC.

This clone appeared once. Here the CDR3 reads CASSYPRTGLLNSNQPQHF. CDR3 DNA sequence: TGTGCCAGCAGTTACCCCAGGACAGGCCTACTCAATAGCAATCAGCCCCAGCATTTT. The chain is built from TRBV6-2 or TRBV6-3 and TRBJ1-5; the match to TRBD1 covers 7 bases. Germline V CDR1 and CDR2: MNHEY, SVGEGT. The CDR3 consists of 19 residues. J was trimmed by 0 bases and V by 2 bases; bases with no gene match: 13.

Only a few counts were recorded for this clone. CDR3 in amino acids: CASSVAGGGYTF. The DNA for the CDR3 is TGTGCCAGCAGCGTAGCCGGAGGCGGCTACACCTTC. The rearrangement uses TRBV9 and TRBJ1-2; no clear D gene. Germline loops: CDR1 SGDLS, CDR2 YYNGEE. This CDR3 is 12 amino acids long. V was cut by 0 bases and J by 8 bases, with 8 bases left in between.

The chain couples TRBV7-2 to TRBJ1-5; D call uncertain. Trimming pared 5 bases from V and 5 bases from J, leaving 7 bases between. The germline V gene has CDR1 SGHTA and CDR2 FQGNSA. CDR3 size: 12 residues. The CDR3 sequence is CASSPSDQPQHF. The CDR3 nucleotides are TGTGCCAGCAGCCCGAGCGATCAGCCCCAGCATTTT.

CDR3 sequence: CAGWRGTEAFF. CDR3 nucleotides: TGTGCCGGTTGGAGGGGCACTGAAGCTTTCTTT. The V and J genes are TRBV7-9 and TRBJ1-1; D might be TRBD1 (5 bases). Trimming took off 11 bases at V and 4 bases at J, with 11 bases between the two ends. The CDR3 loop spans 11 amino acids. In germline, CDR1 is SEHNR, CDR2 FQNEAQ (reference sequence).

This chain links TRBV4-3 with TRBJ2-1; TRBD2 aligns across 13 bases. Germline CDR1 LGHNA, CDR2 YSLEER. The V segment lost 4 bases and the J segment 4 bases; nucleotides outside the gene matches: 1. The CDR3 runs 15 residues. The CDR3 here is CASSPGLAGYNEQFF. The CDR3 DNA follows: TGCGCCAGCAGCCCGGGACTAGCGGGGTACAATGAGCAGTTCTTC.

The chain joins TRBV6-6 to TRBJ1-4; perhaps TRBD1 as D (5 bases). CDR3 length: 15 amino acids. V gave up 7 bases and J gave up 7 bases, with 19 bases separating them. Germline V gene data show CDR1 as MNHNY and CDR2 as SVGAGI (reference sequence). CDR3: CASTHEEGRIEKLFF. CDR3 sequence (DNA): TGTGCCAGCACCCATGAGGAGGGGAGGATTGAAAAACTGTTTTTT.

This clone was seen a single time. The chain recombines TRBV3-1 (or the pseudogene TRBV3-2) with TRBJ2-3; 8 positions agree with TRBD2. V lost 1 base to trimming and J lost 1 base; unmatched junction nucleotides: 7. CDR1 LGHDT and CDR2 YNNKEL come from the germline V gene (reference sequence). The CDR3 is 17 residues long. DNA for the CDR3: TGTGCCAGCAGCCAAGGCGGGGGGAGGGCTCGCACAGATACGCAGTATTTT. Translation: CASSQGGGRARTDTQYF.

The chain recombines TRBV4-2 with TRBJ2-7, with 8 bases matching TRBD2. This CDR3 contains 15 residues. Germline CDR1 LGHNA, CDR2 YNFKEQ. V dropped 1 base and J dropped 2; count of bases not matched to a gene: 4. The CDR3 spells CASSQGLAITYEQYF. The DNA of the CDR3 is TGTGCCAGCAGCCAAGGACTAGCGATCACCTACGAGCAGTACTTC.

This clone was counted a single time. CDR3: CASRRPGTLTDTQYF. The CDR3, as DNA: TGTGCCAGCAGACGCCCCGGGACACTCACAGATACGCAGTATTTT. The gene calls are TRBV6-1 and TRBJ2-3, with D possibly being TRBD1 (6 bases). The CDR3 is 15 residues long. V lost 6 bases and J lost 2, with 15 bases in between. Per germline, CDR1 MNHNS and CDR2 SASEGT.

V usage is TRBV28 and J usage is TRBJ1-5; TRBD1 might be the D (6 bases). The CDR3 length is 15 residues. V lost 4 bases, J lost 10 bases, and 20 bases lay in between. Germline assignment: CDR1 MDHEN and CDR2 SYDVKM. The CDR3 here is CASSSPTDRSPPQHF. CDR3 in DNA: TGTGCCAGCAGTTCTCCGACTGACAGGTCCCCCCCCCAGCATTTT.

The chain links TRBV28 to TRBJ2-7, with a weak D call TRBD1 (5 bases). The CDR3 consists of 15 residues. V lost 5 bases and J 0 bases, leaving 14 bases between the germline ends. The germline CDR1 and CDR2 sequences are MDHEN and SYDVKM. In DNA, the CDR3 is TGTGCCAGCAGTCCCGACAGCCCCAGCTCCTACGAGCAGTACTTC. Amino acids: CASSPDSPSSYEQYF.

The gene calls are TRBV5-1 and TRBJ2-7, with 8 bases identical to TRBD2. This CDR3 is built from 19 residues. Per the germline V gene, CDR1 is SGHRS and CDR2 is YFSETQ. With 0 bases clipped from V and 4 bases from J, the junction kept 18 bases outside the gene matches. CDR3 sequence (DNA): TGCGCCAGCAGCTTGGGAAGGATGGGACGGGAGGGCCCAAGGTACGAGCAGTACTTC. It is translated as CASSLGRMGREGPRYEQYF.

This chain uses TRBV2 with TRBJ1-2, with TRBD1 identical over 7 bases. Germline V gene lookup returns CDR1 SNHLY and CDR2 FYNNEI. This CDR3 contains 14 residues. The J segment lost 3 bases and the V segment lost 3 bases, leaving 4 bases of the junction unmatched. Here the CDR3 reads CASSDLDRDYGYTF. CDR3 nucleotide sequence: TGTGCCAGCAGTGATCTCGACAGGGACTATGGCTACACCTTC.

The chain is built from TRBV5-4 and TRBJ1-2, with D maybe TRBD1 (6 bases). With 0 bases removed from V and 5 bases from J, the gap between germline ends came to 11 bases. The CDR3 extends over 14 amino acids. Germline V gene data show CDR1 as SGHNT and CDR2 as YYREEE (reference sequence). The CDR3 here is CASSLENRAYGYTF. The CDR3 bases are TGTGCCAGCAGCTTGGAGAACAGGGCTTATGGCTACACCTTC. Combining the CDR3 with reference TRBV5-4 and TRBJ1-2 gives the whole variable domain ETGVTQSPTHLIKTRGQQVTLRCSSQSGHNTVSWYQQALGQGPQFIFQYYREEENGRGNFPPRFSGLQFPNYSSELNVNALELDDSALYLCASSLENRAYGYTFGSGTRLTVV.

The gene calls are TRBV30 and TRBJ1-5; TRBD1 matches 8 bases. The germline gives CDR1 GTSNPN, CDR2 SVGIG (reference sequence). With 5 bases clipped from V and 3 bases from J, the junction kept 9 bases outside the gene matches. CDR3 length: 15 residues. The CDR3 nucleotides are TGTGCCTGGGCAATAACAGGGGGACTCAATCAGCCCCAGCATTTT. This gives the protein CAWAITGGLNQPQHF.

The chain carries TRBV27 and TRBJ1-1; TRBD1 aligns across 7 bases. Trimming at V came to 6 bases and at J to 3 bases, leaving 4 bases not matched to a gene. The CDR3 consists of 13 residues. Germline lookup yields CDR1 MNHEY and CDR2 SMNVEV (reference sequence). As DNA, the CDR3 is TGTGCCAGCAGAGGGGGCGGTGACACTGAAGCTTTCTTT. It specifies CASRGGGDTEAFF.